The next 29 T cell receptor beta chains were all read from a single sample in a study of blood T cell repertoires in COVID-19. TCRdb's copy holds only in-frame clones and misses some; the assay was immunoSEQ multiplex PCR. The table has 150,000 to 180,000 clones, 80% seen once. Material for sequencing was peripheral blood. These TCRs come from a man between 60 and 70 years old with acute or convalescent COVID-19.

The V call is TRBV6-5, the J call TRBJ1-6; a weak D match, TRBD1 (6 bases). Trimming took 1 base from V and 7 from J, leaving 8 bases between them. Germline-derived CDR1 and CDR2 are MNHEY and SVGAGI. The CDR3 is made up of 14 amino acids. The CDR3 DNA is TGTGCCAGCAGTTACTACGGGACAAATTCACCCCTCCACTTT. Protein product: CASSYYGTNSPLHF.

The rearrangement links TRBV11-2 to TRBJ1-3; D remains unclear. Per the germline V gene, CDR1 is SGHAT and CDR2 is FQNNGV. The CDR3 has 17 amino acids. V shed 2 bases and J shed 0 bases, with 14 bases lying between them. As DNA, the CDR3 is TGTGCCAGCAGCTTACCCCTGGTCCCGCGCTCTGGAAACACCATATATTTT. Translation: CASSLPLVPRSGNTIYF.

The chain joins TRBV6-2 or TRBV6-3 to TRBJ2-5; D is possibly TRBD2 (6 bases). CDR1 MNHEY and CDR2 SVGEGT come from the germline V gene. V lost 1 base and J 4 bases, leaving 7 bases between the germline ends. This CDR3 has 13 residues. The CDR3 loop reads CASSYFSGETQYF. Here the CDR3 DNA reads TGTGCCAGCAGTTACTTTAGCGGAGAGACCCAGTACTTC.

This chain joins TRBV14 and TRBJ2-2; 10 nucleotides agree with TRBD1. Unmatched junction bases numbered 11, after V lost 10 bases and J lost 6 bases. This CDR3 spans 15 amino acids. In germline, CDR1 is SGHDN, CDR2 FVKESK. The CDR3 DNA is TGTGCCACCCGGGCTGGGACAGGGGCCGCCGGGGAGCTGTTTTTT. This codes for CATRAGTGAAGELFF.

The chain recombines TRBV11-2 with TRBJ1-5, with a possible D match to TRBD1 (6 bases). Trimming pared 5 bases from V and 0 bases from J, leaving 11 bases between. The germline CDR1 and CDR2 sequences are SGHAT and FQNNGV. The CDR3 consists of 15 residues. CDR3 sequence: CASSRGQNSNQPQHF. In DNA, the CDR3 is TGTGCCAGCAGCCGGGGACAAAATAGCAATCAGCCCCAGCATTTT.

This chain joins TRBV5-1 and TRBJ2-7; D remains ambiguous. The CDR3 covers 12 residues. CDR1 is SGHRS and CDR2 is YFSETQ in the germline V gene. Deletions cut 4 bases from V and 3 bases from J, with 8 bases between. The CDR3 DNA reads as TGCGCCAGCAGCCTCGAGAGCTACGAGCAGTACTTC. Protein product: CASSLESYEQYF.

J is TRBJ1-2 and V is TRBV4-1; the match to TRBD1 covers 11 bases. The CDR3 is 15 residues long. The V and J ends lost 4 bases and 3 bases, in that order; junction bases with no gene match: 4. Germline lookup yields CDR1 MGHRA and CDR2 YSYEKL. The CDR3 coding sequence is TGCGCCAGCAGCCTGGGACAGGGGGGACACTATGGCTACACCTTC. The encoded protein is CASSLGQGGHYGYTF.

V gene TRBV25-1 combines with J gene TRBJ2-2; D is undetermined. This CDR3 is built from 14 residues. The germline V gene has CDR1 MGHDK and CDR2 SYGVNS. Trimming left V 4 bases short and J 4 bases short, with 10 bases between. CDR3 residues: CASSVYSSTGELFF. CDR3 nucleotide sequence: TGTGCCAGCAGTGTGTACAGTTCCACCGGGGAGCTGTTTTTT.

V usage is TRBV5-1 and J usage is TRBJ2-5, with D possibly TRBD1 on 6 matching bases. This CDR3 has 14 amino acids. The germline CDR1 and CDR2 sequences are SGHRS and YFSETQ. V gave up 4 bases and J gave up 1 base, with 11 bases separating them. The CDR3 here is CASSAGQPQETQYF. The CDR3 nucleotides are TGCGCCAGCAGCGCTGGACAGCCCCAAGAGACCCAGTACTTC.

The chain carries TRBV30 and TRBJ1-2; no clear D gene. CDR1 GTSNPN and CDR2 SVGIG come from the germline V gene (reference sequence). CDR3 length equals 13 residues. V lost 4 bases to trimming and J lost 2 bases, with 11 bases between them. CDR3 region: CAWNGELNYGYTF. The CDR3 nucleotides read TGTGCCTGGAACGGAGAACTGAACTATGGCTACACCTTC.

This clone occurred once. The chain joins TRBV6-1 to TRBJ2-1; 7 bases map to TRBD2. Germline CDR1 reads MNHNS; CDR2 reads SASEGT. There are 14 residues in the CDR3. Trimming removed 7 bases from V and 9 bases from J; junction bases left unmatched: 12. The CDR3 DNA reads as TGTGCCAGCACCAAGTGGGTAGCGGGCGGTGAGCAGTTCTTC. Encoded protein: CASTKWVAGGEQFF.

The V and J genes are TRBV5-5 and TRBJ2-3, with a tentative D call TRBD1 (6 bases). In germline, CDR1 is SGHKS, CDR2 YYEKEE (reference sequence). The CDR3 sequence is 13 residues long. Trimming stripped 2 bases from V and 8 bases from J, with 12 bases between. The CDR3 nucleotides read TGTGCCAGCAGCTTCTCAGGGGATGTTACGCAGTATTTT. It encodes CASSFSGDVTQYF.

This chain joins TRBV7-2 and TRBJ1-2, with 9 bases fitting TRBD1. The CDR3 spans 15 residues. V lost 4 bases and J lost 0; bases outside the gene matches: 3. Germline CDR1 reads SGHTA; CDR2 reads FQGNSA. This CDR3 is CASSSRDRANYGYTF. CDR3 nucleotide sequence: TGTGCCAGCAGCTCGCGGGACAGGGCTAACTATGGCTACACCTTC. The full variable domain, in which reference TRBV7-2 and TRBJ1-2 provide the parts outside the CDR3, is GAGVSQSPSNKVTEKGKDVELRCDPISGHTALYWYRQSLGQGLEFLIYFQGNSAPDKSGLPSDRFSAERTGGSVSTLTIQRTQQEDSAVYLCASSSRDRANYGYTFGSGTRLTVV.

In its sample, this clone was seen once. V and J are TRBV9 and TRBJ1-2, with 10 bases aligning to TRBD1. The CDR3 has 14 amino acids. J was trimmed by 7 bases and V by 4 bases; bases with no gene match: 7. CDR1 and CDR2 from the germline V gene are SGDLS and YYNGEE. The CDR3 coding sequence is TGTGCCAGCAGCACACAAGACAGGGGGCTTGGCTACACCTTC. Its protein product is CASSTQDRGLGYTF.

This clone was observed a few times. The rearrangement uses TRBV24-1 and TRBJ2-5; a possible D gene is TRBD1 (6 bases). The CDR3 length is 12 residues. V was pared by 5 bases and J by 5 bases, with 8 bases between. Germline V lookup: CDR1 KGHDR, CDR2 SFDVKD. CDR3 region: CATSGRGETQYF. The CDR3 nucleotides read TGTGCCACCAGTGGAAGGGGGGAGACCCAGTACTTC.

The chain joins TRBV14 to TRBJ2-2; 13 positions agree with TRBD2. The germline V gene has CDR1 SGHDN and CDR2 FVKESK. The CDR3 covers 17 residues. The ends lost 2 bases at V and 5 bases at J; junction bases unmatched: 5. CDR3 bases: TGTGCCAGCAGCCAACCGGGACTAGCGGGGATAACCGGGGAGCTGTTTTTT. Translated: CASSQPGLAGITGELFF.

The chain joins TRBV4-1 to TRBJ2-1; 13 bases agree with TRBD2. Germline V gene lookup returns CDR1 MGHRA and CDR2 YSYEKL. CDR3 length: 16 amino acids. V shed 0 bases, J shed 5 bases, and the junction held 1 base outside the gene matches. The CDR3 sequence is CASSQEGTSGDNEQFF. The CDR3 region has the DNA TGCGCCAGCAGCCAAGAGGGGACTAGCGGGGACAATGAGCAGTTCTTC.

This clone was found once. The rearrangement joins TRBV19 to TRBJ2-5, with D possibly TRBD1 on 6 matching bases. CDR1 is LNHDA and CDR2 is SQIVND in the germline V gene (reference sequence). Trimming pared 1 base from V and 1 base from J, leaving 7 bases between. The CDR3 covers 14 residues. CDR3 in amino acids: CASSIGDTQETQYF. CDR3 DNA: TGTGCCAGTAGTATAGGGGACACCCAAGAGACCCAGTACTTC.

The chain joins TRBV7-2 to TRBJ2-3; 9 bases agree with TRBD2. With 5 bases clipped from V and 1 base from J, the junction kept 10 bases outside the gene matches. The CDR3 length is 17 residues. Germline values: CDR1 SGHTA, CDR2 FQGNSA. The CDR3 DNA reads TGTGCCAGCAGCCCTAGATCCAGACTAGCGGGCACAGATACGCAGTATTTT. This encodes CASSPRSRLAGTDTQYF.

This clone has just one count. This chain uses TRBV2 with TRBJ2-1; 8 bases fit TRBD2. V lost 7 bases to trimming and J lost 7 bases; unmatched junction nucleotides: 12. Germline CDR1 and CDR2: SNHLY and FYNNEI. The CDR3 contains 15 residues. CDR3 residues: CASTKTSADLNEQFF. In DNA form, the CDR3 reads TGTGCCAGCACTAAGACTAGCGCCGACCTAAATGAGCAGTTCTTC.

This sequence joins TRBV12-3 or TRBV12-4 and TRBJ1-3, with D unclear. Trimming stripped 3 bases from V and 7 bases from J, with 10 bases between. The CDR3 sequence is 13 residues long. CDR3 amino acids: CASSFIPRNTIYF. The CDR3 DNA follows: TGTGCCAGCAGTTTCATTCCCCGGAACACCATATATTTT.

The chain carries TRBV18 and TRBJ1-6, with D tentatively TRBD1 (5 bases). With 3 bases removed from V and 7 bases from J, the gap between germline ends came to 16 bases. Germline V CDR1 and CDR2: KGHSH, LQKENI. This CDR3 contains 16 residues. The chain's CDR3 is CASSPARGGTNSPLHF. The DNA of the CDR3 is TGTGCCAGCTCACCGGCCCGGGGGGGGACCAATTCACCCCTCCACTTT. Full variable domain (outside the CDR3, taken from reference TRBV18 and TRBJ1-6): NAGVMQNPRHLVRRRGQEARLRCSPMKGHSHVYWYRQLPEEGLKFMVYLQKENIIDESGMPKERFSAEFPKEGPSILRIQQVVRGDSAAYFCASSPARGGTNSPLHFGNGTRLTVT.

This clone was found once. The chain links TRBV9 to TRBJ2-2, with 14 bases lining up with TRBD2. This CDR3 comprises 18 residues. The V gene's germline CDR1 is SGDLS and CDR2 YYNGEE. Trimming removed 3 bases from V and 7 bases from J; junction bases left unmatched: 11. The DNA of the CDR3 is TGTGCCAGCAGCGCCCAGACTAGCGGGGGGGCCCTGGGCGGGGAGCTGTTTTTT. It yields the protein CASSAQTSGGALGGELFF.

The V call is TRBV28, the J call TRBJ2-1, with a tentative D call TRBD2 (7 bases). The germline V gene has CDR1 MDHEN and CDR2 SYDVKM. V was shortened by 3 bases and J by 0 bases, with 12 bases between the two germline ends. The CDR3 covers 16 residues. CDR3 amino acids: CASSFGGGRSYNEQFF. CDR3 DNA sequence: TGTGCCAGCAGTTTCGGCGGGGGCCGCTCCTACAATGAGCAGTTCTTC.

V and J are TRBV5-1 and TRBJ1-2; perhaps TRBD1 as D (6 bases). Trimming cost V 2 bases and J 6 bases, with 17 bases left between them. Germline CDR1 is SGHRS and CDR2 is YFSETQ. The CDR3 consists of 15 residues. CDR3 in amino acids: CASSLGVTGIDGYTF. As DNA, the CDR3 is TGCGCCAGCAGCTTAGGGGTCACAGGGATCGATGGCTACACCTTC.

Notes on this clone: The same CDR3 is also encoded by other DNA sequences in this sample. The CDR3 protein is CATSDPGQGGGYTF. The DNA of the CDR3 is TGTGCCACCAGTGACCCCGGACAGGGAGGTGGCTACACCTTC. This chain uses TRBV24-1 with TRBJ1-2; TRBD1 agrees at 8 bases. With V trimmed by 4 bases and J by 7 bases, 7 bases remained unmatched. The germline gives CDR1 KGHDR, CDR2 SFDVKD. CDR3 size: 14 residues.

V and J are TRBV18 and TRBJ2-1; perhaps TRBD2 as D (6 bases). Germline CDR1 KGHSH, CDR2 LQKENI. The CDR3 sequence is 11 residues long. The V and J ends lost 4 bases and 9 bases respectively, with 7 bases between them. The CDR3 region is CASSRAGEQFF. The CDR3 DNA follows: TGTGCCAGCTCACGAGCGGGTGAGCAGTTCTTC. The full variable domain, completed using reference TRBV18 and TRBJ2-1, is NAGVMQNPRHLVRRRGQEARLRCSPMKGHSHVYWYRQLPEEGLKFMVYLQKENIIDESGMPKERFSAEFPKEGPSILRIQQVVRGDSAAYFCASSRAGEQFFGPGTRLTVL.

The chain links TRBV12-5 to TRBJ1-2; 8 bases align to TRBD1. The CDR3 covers 18 residues. Germline CDR1 is LGHNT and CDR2 is FRNRAP. J gave up 1 base and V 4 bases, and 14 bases lay outside the gene matches. The CDR3 DNA is TGTGCTAGTGGTTCGTACCCCAACAGGGGGAGGCTTAACTATGGCTACACCTTC. Protein: CASGSYPNRGRLNYGYTF.

The chain links TRBV5-4 to TRBJ2-2; TRBD2 matches at 9 bases. Unmatched junction bases numbered 7, after V lost 2 bases and J lost 5 bases. The CDR3 contains 16 residues. Germline loops: CDR1 SGHNT, CDR2 YYREEE (reference sequence). CDR3 sequence reads: CASSFAAGGPTGELFF. As DNA, the CDR3 is TGTGCCAGCAGCTTCGCCGCGGGAGGGCCTACCGGGGAGCTGTTTTTT.